The entry below gives a single T cell receptor beta chain sequence along with its context. Its antigen remains unidentified. Per-nucleotide qualities are absent, and no much larger clonotype sits a single base away. The entry originates in a study of T cell responses to AZD1222 COVID-19 vaccine (dated by TCRdb to about 2021). For the study in its entirety: TCR sequencing covered more than 230 trial participants: 200 to 220 given two doses of AZD1222 and 26 given two doses of MenACWY control vaccine. Trial participants were enrolled by age into subgroups of 18-55, 56-69 and 70-plus years, and around 150, 28 and 57 TCR-sequenced participants, respectively, were included in these subgroups. Broader findings and caveats from the paper: Most participants were white British and females outnumbered males, and the authors suggested that clonal diversity may have been underestimated. In the small 56-69-year group, the increase in depth fell short of significance, most likely because of low power. Because no day 14 peak-response samples were available, repertoires were characterized only after the peak T cell response. The whole spike protein was spanned by vaccine-associated CD4 TCRs, and dominant responses were seen in regions 160-218 and 743-854. After two AZD1222 doses, spike-specific TCR breadth and depth were significantly higher than at day 0 and than in MenACWY recipients. Epitopes outside the regions mutated in the B.1.351 and B.1.1.7 variants were reportedly recognized by nearly half of the unique spike-specific TCRs. Only five or six AZD1222 recipients were SARS-CoV-2 seropositive at baseline, limiting conclusions about previously exposed vaccinees.

In light of the paper, this sample's time point label describes: about 28 days (+/-7) after the second vaccine dose. AZD1222 recipients whose second dose came at about 4 weeks and those whose second dose came at about 12 weeks were combined into one group, since spike-specific TCR depth and breadth did not differ between the two schedules. Vaccinee samples came from UK trials COV001 and COV002, including a single-blind randomized controlled phase 2/3 trial of AZD1222 (ChAdOx1 nCoV-19) in healthy adults. For TCRbeta chain sequencing, PBMC samples from trial participants were taken at day 0 and at day 28 after the second dose. Spanning cysteine to phenylalanine, the CDR3 consists of 15 amino acids. The retained sequence is limited to the CDR3, 45 bases, with the frame set at the first base. For CDR1 and CDR2, the germline V gene (reference sequence) lists LGHDT and YNNKEL. V sheds 1 base and J sheds 0 bases, leaving 7 bases between their ends.

The CDR3 regions of human TCRbeta chains were analyzed by immunosequencing. The original pipeline was this. Repertoire TCRs were matched against a reference library of SARS-CoV-2-specific TCRs generated with the MIRA antigen-specificity platform. Breadth meant the fraction of unique TCRs that were SARS-CoV-2-associated, whereas depth meant the fraction of total T cells that were SARS-CoV-2-associated. Using the MIRA data, each spike-specific TCR was assigned both to the spike region to which the TCR was reactive and to a CD4 or CD8 class. Log10-transformed breadth and depth values were compared by one-way ANOVA with Sidak's multiple comparisons tests. What TCRdb holds here is the immuneACCESS table cut down to in-frame rearrangements. Part of the clones is not present; checked against another copy, under half of the missing clones reflect an unresolved V gene, and the others are unexplained. V and J calls plus clone size are reproduced from that table; the DNA served to infer D and trimming. The sample has about 180,000 clones on record, 80% to 95% of them singletons. The ten biggest clones cover 1.5% to 2.5% of the sample.

This receptor was taken from an adult who received the AZD1222 COVID-19 vaccine. Sequencing was performed on peripheral blood, taken 28 days after the second AZD1222 dose. The receptor chain draws on TRBV3-1 (or the pseudogene TRBV3-2) and TRBJ2-1, with no D gene named confidently. The nucleotide sequence reads as follows: TGTGCCAGCAGCCAAGGCGAGAGCTCCTACAATGAGCAGTTCTTC. This is translated as CASSQGESSYNEQFF.